Listed here are 17 T cell receptor beta chains from one sample, sequenced in a study of T cells in Graves' hyperthyroidism and ophthalmopathy. The CDR3 regions of TCR beta were amplified from RNA transcripts. The HTBI set primed first-round TCR CDR3 RT-PCR. TCRdb independently ran MiXCR on the multiplex PCR reads; one entry per CDR3 protein. The sample includes hundreds of thousands of distinct CDR3 sequences, approximately 14% of them seen just once. The sample consisted of blood. The receptors shown here come from a woman aged 30 to 39 with Graves' hyperthyroidism that later progressed to Graves' ophthalmopathy.

With regard to this clonotype: A much more abundant neighbour one base away suggests this may be a read error. The chain uses TRBV20-1 and TRBJ2-1; tentatively, D is TRBD2 (5 bases). This CDR3 is built from 17 residues. Looked up from germline, CDR1 is DFQATT and CDR2 is SNEGSKA (reference sequence). The CDR3 sequence: CSARDSERQSSGNGQFF. In DNA, the CDR3 is TGCAGTGCTAGAGATAGCGAGCGGCAGTCTTCGGGGAATGGGCAGTTCTTC.

The chain recombines TRBV5-4 with TRBJ1-1; 7 bases align to TRBD1. The CDR3 is 16 residues long. The V segment lost 7 bases and the J segment 1 base; nucleotides outside the gene matches: 13. Germline loops: CDR1 SGHNT, CDR2 YYREEE (reference sequence). This chain's CDR3 is CASGPKRQGGNTEAFF. As DNA, the CDR3 is TGTGCCAGCGGCCCCAAACGACAGGGCGGGAACACTGAAGCTTTCTTT.

In this sample, this clonotype turned up many times. The chain has TRBV24-1 and TRBJ2-5; D might be TRBD1 or TRBD2, each matching 6 bases. Per germline, CDR1 KGHDR and CDR2 SFDVKD. The CDR3 sequence is 13 residues long. Trimming shortened V by 9 bases and J by 4 bases, and 14 bases separated the two germline ends. The CDR3 is CATGWGALETQYF. CDR3 nucleotide sequence: TGTGCCACCGGATGGGGGGCCCTAGAGACCCAGTACTTC.

Details on this clonotype: This sequence may be a read error, since a much larger clone differs from it by one base. DNA of the CDR3: TGTGCCAGCTCATCACCAGAGAATAGCAATCAGCCCCAGCATTTT. This translates into CASSSPENSNQPQHF. This chain uses TRBV18 with TRBJ1-5; no firm D call. The CDR3 runs 15 residues. The germline V gene encodes CDR1 KGHSH and CDR2 LQKENI. The complete variable domain, with remaining parts taken from reference TRBV18 and TRBJ1-5, reads NAGVMQNPRHLVRRRGQEARLRCSPMKGHSHVYWYRQLPEEGLKFMVYLQKENIIDESGMPKERFSAEFPKEGPSILRIQQVVRGDSAAYFCASSSPENSNQPQHFGDGTRLSIL.

With regard to this clonotype: This may arise from a read error, as a much more abundant clone is one base away. The chain has TRBV6-2 or TRBV6-3 and TRBJ2-3; 7 positions match TRBD2. The CDR3 sequence is 19 residues long. J lost 0 bases, V lost 3 bases, and 15 bases had no gene match. Germline CDR1 MNHEY, CDR2 SVGEGT. CDR3 amino acids: CASSYSPRTRGKSTDTQYF. In DNA form, the CDR3 reads TGTGCCAGCAGTTATTCCCCCAGGACTAGAGGGAAGAGCACAGATACGCAGTATTTT.

This clonotype was seen many times. The chain recombines TRBV12-3 or TRBV12-4 with TRBJ2-2; D is possibly TRBD2 (6 bases). V shed 5 bases and J shed 6 bases, with 13 bases lying between them. CDR3 length: 14 residues. The CDR3 sequence is CASSRGEWAGELFF. The CDR3 DNA reads TGTGCCAGCAGTCGCGGGGAATGGGCCGGGGAGCTGTTTTTT.

The V gene is TRBV12-3 or TRBV12-4, the J gene TRBJ2-1, with D tentatively TRBD1 or TRBD2 (7 bases each). The CDR3 has 19 residues. Trimming took 3 bases from V and 1 from J, leaving 22 bases between them. The CDR3 sequence is CASSFRQGGGRGSYNEQFF. Written as DNA, the CDR3 is TGTGCCAGCAGTTTTAGGCAGGGGGGCGGGAGAGGGTCCTACAATGAGCAGTTCTTC.

This clonotype occurred many times. The chain is built from TRBV2 and TRBJ2-3; tentatively, D is TRBD2 (7 bases). V was shortened by 4 bases and J by 2 bases, with 22 bases between the two germline ends. CDR1 is SNHLY, CDR2 FYNNEI, per germline. This CDR3 has 18 amino acids. DNA for the CDR3: TGTGCCAGCAGTGGACCTCGGCAGGGGAGCGGGGCCACAGATACGCAGTATTTT. It yields the protein CASSGPRQGSGATDTQYF.

This clonotype was seen many times. The rearrangement joins TRBV29-1 to TRBJ1-1; no definite D call. Germline CDR1 SQVTM, CDR2 ANQGSEA. The CDR3 has 11 residues. With 3 bases removed from V and 8 bases from J, the gap between germline ends came to 10 bases. The CDR3 sequence: CSVEEVGEAFF. The CDR3 nucleotides read TGCAGCGTTGAGGAAGTGGGAGAAGCTTTCTTT.

This clonotype was recorded a few times. The chain couples TRBV13 to TRBJ1-6; D perhaps matches TRBD1 (5 bases). V shed 5 bases and J shed 6 bases, with 11 bases lying between them. This CDR3 is built from 14 residues. Germline V gives CDR1 PRHDT, CDR2 FYEKMQ (reference sequence). The CDR3, as DNA: TGTGCCAGCAGCCAGGGCCTCCTTAATTCACCCCTCCACTTT. Its translation: CASSQGLLNSPLHF.

This clonotype was seen ten or more times. The genes are TRBV6-6 and TRBJ2-7; 7 nucleotides match TRBD1. V lost 1 base, J lost 1 base, and 4 bases stayed unmatched. The CDR3 runs to 15 residues. CDR1 is MNHNY and CDR2 is SVGAGI in the germline V gene (reference sequence). The CDR3 DNA is TGTGCCAGCAGTTACTTGGGACAGTCATCCTACGAGCAGTACTTC. This encodes CASSYLGQSSYEQYF.

This clonotype turned up a few times. Here the CDR3 reads CASSLRDSGPDTQYF. DNA for the CDR3: TGTGCCAGCAGCTTACGGGACAGTGGCCCAGATACGCAGTATTTT. The chain has TRBV7-9 and TRBJ2-3; 7 bases match TRBD1. Germline lookup yields CDR1 SEHNR and CDR2 FQNEAQ (reference sequence). Germline trimming cut 2 bases from V and 4 bases from J; bases unmatched to any gene: 6. The CDR3 loop spans 15 amino acids.

This sequence joins TRBV7-9 and TRBJ1-5, with TRBD1 matching over 10 bases. The CDR3 consists of 16 residues. With V trimmed by 5 bases and J by 7 bases, 11 bases remained unmatched. Germline CDR1 and CDR2: SEHNR and FQNEAQ (reference sequence). This chain's CDR3 is CASSEGGTGATQPQHF. The CDR3 DNA follows: TGTGCCAGCAGCGAGGGCGGGACAGGGGCCACCCAGCCCCAGCATTTT. Using reference TRBV7-9 and TRBJ1-5 for the parts outside the CDR3, the full variable domain is DTGVSQNPRHKITKRGQNVTFRCDPISEHNRLYWYRQTLGQGPEFLTYFQNEAQLEKSRLLSDRFSAERPKGSFSTLEIQRTEQGDSAMYLCASSEGGTGATQPQHFGDGTRLSIL.

This clonotype was counted only a few times. This chain uses TRBV20-1 with TRBJ2-2, with 10 positions matching TRBD2. Germline lookup yields CDR1 DFQATT and CDR2 SNEGSKA (reference sequence). The CDR3 totals 17 residues. Here the CDR3 DNA reads TGCAGCTTTCTAGCGGGAGCTGGTAGCAGGAACACCGGGGAGCTGTTTTTT. This encodes CSFLAGAGSRNTGELFF.

The genes are TRBV6-9 and TRBJ1-1, with 7 bases lining up with TRBD1. The CDR3 has 14 residues. In germline, CDR1 is MNHGY, CDR2 SVAAGI. With 3 bases clipped from V and 4 bases from J, the junction kept 5 bases outside the gene matches. The CDR3 here is CASSYLSGGTEAFF. CDR3 bases: TGTGCCAGCAGTTACTTGTCAGGGGGCACTGAAGCTTTCTTT.

This clonotype was recorded at least ten times. The chain recombines TRBV7-3 with TRBJ2-1, with D perhaps TRBD1 or TRBD2 (5 bases each). CDR3 length: 16 amino acids. The ends were cut back, 5 bases at V and 4 bases at J, with 18 bases in the middle. The germline V gene encodes CDR1 SGHTA and CDR2 FQGTGA. The CDR3 reads CASSPLLGDPYNEQFF. CDR3 DNA sequence: TGTGCCAGCAGCCCATTATTGGGGGATCCGTACAATGAGCAGTTCTTC.

The chain employs TRBV7-3 and TRBJ2-2, with TRBD1 identical over 9 bases. The CDR3 is made up of 16 amino acids. Germline V gives CDR1 SGHTA, CDR2 FQGTGA. V shed 2 bases, J shed 0 bases, and the junction held 1 base outside the gene matches. The CDR3 sequence: CASSLGTGTNTGELFF. The CDR3 coding sequence is TGTGCCAGCAGCTTAGGGACAGGGACGAACACCGGGGAGCTGTTTTTT.